The 18 T cell receptor beta chains reported below all come from one sample, sequenced in a study of OX40 agonist ivuxolimab in advanced cancers. The data were produced by immunoSEQ multiplex PCR, yet TCRdb's version contains in-frame clones alone and is incomplete. The table shows under 40,000 clones, with 80% to 85% occurring only once. The sequencing used CD4+ or CD8+ T cells sorted from blood, collected in a trial of the OX40 agonist ivuxolimab. These receptor sequences come from an adult with an advanced solid tumor such as melanoma, head and neck, liver or kidney cancer.

This clone occurred once. The chain employs TRBV28 and TRBJ1-6, with unresolved D. Germline CDR1 is MDHEN and CDR2 is SYDVKM. The length of the CDR3 is 13 residues. The V end was cut by 8 bases, the J end by 3 bases, with 8 bases between. The CDR3 bases are TGTGCCAGCGGACGGGACTATAATTCACCCCTCCACTTT. Amino acid sequence: CASGRDYNSPLHF. The full variable domain, its missing parts supplied by reference TRBV28 and TRBJ1-6, is DVKVTQSSRYLVKRTGEKVFLECVQDMDHENMFWYRQDPGLGLRLIYFSYDVKMKEKGDIPEGYSVSREKKERFSLILESASTNQTSMYLCASGRDYNSPLHFGNGTRLTVT.

The gene calls are TRBV5-1 and TRBJ2-5; TRBD2 matches 7 bases. The V gene end was trimmed by 5 bases and the J gene end by 7 bases; junction bases not matched to a gene: 11. CDR3 size: 14 residues. In germline, CDR1 is SGHRS, CDR2 YFSETQ. CDR3 protein: CASRASGDPGTQYF. In nucleotides, the CDR3 is TGCGCCAGCAGGGCTAGCGGAGACCCCGGGACCCAGTACTTC.

This clone was counted between two and nine times. CDR3 loop: CASSARQGTGFGPQHF. The CDR3 DNA is TGTGCCAGCAGTGCCCGACAGGGGACGGGGTTTGGGCCCCAGCATTTT. The chain joins TRBV6-1 to TRBJ1-5; 8 bases line up with TRBD1. Germline trimming cut 4 bases from V and 9 bases from J; bases unmatched to any gene: 14. The CDR3 is 16 amino acids. Germline CDR1 MNHNS, CDR2 SASEGT.

The CDR3 DNA sequence: TGCGCCAGCAGCTTGACAAGTCCGGGGGAGACCCAGTACTTC. It codes for CASSLTSPGETQYF. The chain combines TRBV5-1 with TRBJ2-5; weak D call: TRBD2 (5 bases). The CDR3 contains 14 residues. V was trimmed by 1 base and J by 5 bases, leaving 12 bases between them. Germline lookup yields CDR1 SGHRS and CDR2 YFSETQ.

The chain recombines TRBV7-6 with TRBJ2-5; 11 bases match TRBD2. The germline gives CDR1 SGHVS, CDR2 FNYEAQ. V was clipped by 3 bases and J by 2 bases; unmatched bases: 14. The CDR3 loop spans 19 amino acids. CDR3 coding DNA: TGTGCCAGCAGCTTGGGGGCACTTTTTAGCGGGAGGGAGCAAGAGACCCAGTACTTC. This gives the protein CASSLGALFSGREQETQYF.

J is TRBJ2-7 and V is TRBV5-4; possible D gene TRBD1, 5 bases. CDR3 length: 15 residues. V dropped 1 base and J dropped 5 bases, with 16 bases sitting between them. Germline CDR1 reads SGHNT; CDR2 reads YYREEE (reference sequence). The CDR3 DNA reads as TGTGCCAGCAGCTTGCGCGACAGCCCCTACCACGAGCAGTACTTC. Protein: CASSLRDSPYHEQYF.

The V gene is TRBV30, the J gene TRBJ1-6; 7 bases map to TRBD1. The germline CDR1 and CDR2 sequences are GTSNPN and SVGIG (reference sequence). The V segment lost 1 base and the J segment 7 bases; nucleotides outside the gene matches: 10. This CDR3 spans 16 amino acids. CDR3 bases: TGTGCCTGGAGTGGGGGAACAGGGGTGCGAAATTCACCCCTCCACTTT. Its translation is CAWSGGTGVRNSPLHF.

This chain joins TRBV28 and TRBJ2-2; the D call may be TRBD1 or TRBD2 (5 bases each). Germline V lookup: CDR1 MDHEN, CDR2 SYDVKM. V was pared by 11 bases and J by 4 bases, with 23 bases between. This CDR3 comprises 16 residues. CDR3 protein: CAVSPYGALSTGELFF. CDR3 DNA: TGTGCCGTATCACCCTACGGGGCGCTTAGCACCGGGGAGCTGTTTTTT.

The V and J genes are TRBV18 and TRBJ2-5, with 10 bases lining up with TRBD1. Trimming took 1 base from V and 2 from J; bases not matched to a gene: 10. CDR1 KGHSH and CDR2 LQKENI come from the germline V gene. There are 18 residues in the CDR3. CDR3 protein: CASSPRFGTGDIQETQYF. The CDR3 DNA is TGTGCCAGCTCACCACGATTCGGGACAGGGGACATACAAGAGACCCAGTACTTC.

This sequence joins TRBV6-1 and TRBJ2-4; D is unresolved. CDR3 length: 15 residues. V lost 0 bases and J 2 bases, leaving 8 bases between the germline ends. Germline CDR1 reads MNHNS; CDR2 reads SASEGT. This CDR3 reads CASSEAHSTKNIQYF. The CDR3 DNA reads as TGTGCCAGCAGTGAAGCCCACTCGACCAAAAACATTCAGTACTTC.

The V gene is TRBV5-1, the J gene TRBJ1-2, with 7 bases lining up with TRBD1. CDR3 size: 16 residues. The germline CDR1 and CDR2 sequences are SGHRS and YFSETQ. V lost 4 bases, J lost 0 bases, and 9 bases stayed unmatched. CDR3 sequence: CASSVTPGTANYGYTF. The CDR3 nucleotides are TGCGCCAGCAGCGTTACTCCCGGGACAGCTAACTATGGCTACACCTTC. Together with reference TRBV5-1 and TRBJ1-2, the CDR3 gives the full variable domain: KAGVTQTPRYLIKTRGQQVTLSCSPISGHRSVSWYQQTPGQGLQFLFEYFSETQRNKGNFPGRFSGRQFSNSRSEMNVSTLELGDSALYLCASSVTPGTANYGYTFGSGTRLTVV.

V is TRBV6-6 and J is TRBJ2-7; D gene uncertain. Per germline, CDR1 MNHNY and CDR2 SVGAGI (reference sequence). V was clipped by 4 bases and J by 0 bases, with 10 bases between them. CDR3 length: 14 residues. For the CDR3, the DNA is TGTGCCAGCAGTTCCCCAGGATCCTCCTACGAGCAGTACTTC. Protein sequence: CASSSPGSSYEQYF.

The V gene is TRBV30, the J gene TRBJ2-7, with 11 bases lining up with TRBD2. V lost 1 base to trimming and J lost 3 bases; unmatched junction nucleotides: 8. The germline CDR1 and CDR2 sequences are GTSNPN and SVGIG (reference sequence). This CDR3 has 16 residues. CDR3 in amino acids: CAWSDEIAGGSYEQYF. The CDR3 nucleotides are TGTGCCTGGAGTGACGAGATAGCGGGAGGGAGCTACGAGCAGTACTTC.

The sample holds one count of this clone. The chain recombines TRBV4-1 with TRBJ2-1; no reliable D call. The CDR3 spans 14 residues. Trimming removed 0 bases at V and 9 bases at J, with 12 bases between. Germline V gives CDR1 MGHRA, CDR2 YSYEKL. Here the CDR3 reads CASSQDLLGGEQFF. The CDR3 DNA reads as TGCGCCAGCAGCCAAGATCTACTGGGCGGTGAGCAGTTCTTC.

The gene calls are TRBV19 and TRBJ1-2; D is uncertain. The CDR3 spans 12 residues. Germline V gives CDR1 LNHDA, CDR2 SQIVND (reference sequence). The V end was cut by 0 bases, the J end by 4 bases, with 3 bases between. The CDR3 spells CASSIDGYGYTF. The CDR3 nucleotides are TGTGCCAGTAGTATAGATGGCTATGGCTACACCTTC. Variable domain in full (rest from reference TRBV19 and TRBJ1-2): DGGITQSPKYLFRKEGQNVTLSCEQNLNHDAMYWYRQDPGQGLRLIYYSQIVNDFQKGDIAEGYSVSREKKESFPLTVTSAQKNPTAFYLCASSIDGYGYTFGSGTRLTVV.

DNA of the CDR3: TGCGCCACCTCGCAGGGGGCAAGGGATACGCAGTATTTT. Its translation is CATSQGARDTQYF. The genes are TRBV23-1 and TRBJ2-3; 8 bases agree with TRBD1. TRBV23-1 is an ORF, and what it does is uncertain. The CDR3 runs 13 residues. Trimming at V came to 10 bases and at J to 6 bases, leaving 9 bases not matched to a gene.

J is TRBJ2-2 and V is TRBV27; D may be TRBD1 (6 bases). Germline CDR1 and CDR2: MNHEY and SMNVEV (reference sequence). The CDR3 runs 13 residues. V lost 4 bases, J lost 5 bases, and 8 bases lay in between. This CDR3 is CASSSRGTGELFF. As DNA, the CDR3 is TGTGCCAGCAGTTCTAGGGGGACCGGGGAGCTGTTTTTT.

The rearrangement uses TRBV18 and TRBJ2-5; the D gene is possibly TRBD1 (5 bases). The CDR3 consists of 15 residues. Germline CDR1 is KGHSH and CDR2 is LQKENI. V was cut by 4 bases and J by 3 bases, with 15 bases left in between. This chain's CDR3 is CASSQQGGLKETQYF. CDR3 in DNA: TGTGCCAGCTCACAGCAGGGTGGCTTAAAAGAGACCCAGTACTTC.